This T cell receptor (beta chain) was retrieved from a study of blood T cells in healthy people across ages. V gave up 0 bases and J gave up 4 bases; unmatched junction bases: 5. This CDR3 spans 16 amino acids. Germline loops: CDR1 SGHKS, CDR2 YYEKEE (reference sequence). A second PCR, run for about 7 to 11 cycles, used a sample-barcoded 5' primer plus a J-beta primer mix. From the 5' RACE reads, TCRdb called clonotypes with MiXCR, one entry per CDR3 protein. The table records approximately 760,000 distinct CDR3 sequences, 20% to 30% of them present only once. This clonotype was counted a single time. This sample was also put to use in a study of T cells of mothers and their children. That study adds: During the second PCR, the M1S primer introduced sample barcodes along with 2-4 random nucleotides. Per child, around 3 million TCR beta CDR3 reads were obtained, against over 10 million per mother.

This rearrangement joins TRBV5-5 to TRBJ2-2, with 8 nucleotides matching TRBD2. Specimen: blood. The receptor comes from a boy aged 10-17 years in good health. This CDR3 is CASSLVVAGTTGELFF. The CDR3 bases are TGTGCCAGCAGCTTGGTGGTAGCGGGGACCACCGGGGAGCTGTTTTTT. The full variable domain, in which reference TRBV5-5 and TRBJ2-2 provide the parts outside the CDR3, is DAGVTQSPTHLIKTRGQQVTLRCSPISGHKSVSWYQQVLGQGPQFIFQYYEKEERGRGNFPDRFSARQFPNYSSELNVNALLLGDSALYLCASSLVVAGTTGELFFGEGSRLTVL.